This TCR beta chain was captured by sequencing in a study of shared clonotypes between healthy human individuals. Turning to the study itself: Three plates each covered CD4 naive and memory; CD8 naive two, CD8 memory one. General study results and limits: In a handful of donors, about 5% of naive CD4 clonotypes appeared in common.

Details on this clone: Antigen unknown.

Germline-derived CDR1 and CDR2 are MGHDK and SYGVNS. Trimming stripped 0 bases from V and 8 bases from J, with 14 bases between. The CDR3 has 16 residues. Source study methods: Filtering was not the same, since immunoSEQ gave junction-only sequences without quality scores. The repertoire was sequenced with immunoSEQ multiplex PCR; TCRdb's copy has only in-frame clones and lacks some. V, J and clone size are taken as reported in that table, and D and trimming were inferred from the DNA itself. The sample consists of some 2,000,000 clones, approximately 96% of them appearing once. From CD4+ cells came CD45RA+ naive and CD45RA-negative memory subsets.

The chain recombines TRBV25-1 with TRBJ1-6, with D possibly being TRBD1 (6 bases). The sample consisted of naive CD4+ T cells sorted from blood. Subset meaning: CD45RA+ positively selected. The sequence derives from a man in his late teens or twenties in good health. The CDR3 loop reads CASSEYRGGLDSPLHF. The CDR3 region has the DNA TGTGCCAGCAGTGAATATCGCGGGGGGCTAGATTCACCCCTCCACTTT. Filled out from reference TRBV25-1 and TRBJ1-6, the complete variable domain reads EADIYQTPRYLVIGTGKKITLECSQTMGHDKMYWYQQDPGMELHLIHYSYGVNSTEKGDLSSESTVSRIRTEHFPLTLESARPSHTSQYLCASSEYRGGLDSPLHFGNGTRLTVT.